The next 5 T cell receptor beta chains were all read from a single sample in a study of cytomegalovirus exposure and HLA in healthy donors. 13 Jbeta primers and 60 Vbeta primers were used for the PCR. Here immunoSEQ multiplex PCR was the method, and the copy in TCRdb shows in-frame clones only, minus some. The table has about 140,000 clones, roughly 76% seen once; the top ten hold 1.3%. Specimen: PBMCs. The receptor set was obtained from a woman between 40 and 55 years old in good health and CMV-seronegative.

This clone was counted a few times. The chain has TRBV6-1 and TRBJ2-2, with 10 bases matching TRBD2. From germline, CDR1 is MNHNS and CDR2 SASEGT. The V gene end was trimmed by 4 bases and the J gene end by 3 bases; junction bases not matched to a gene: 2. The CDR3 runs 15 residues. The CDR3 bases are TGTGCCAGCAGTGCGAGCGGGGGGGACACCGGGGAGCTGTTTTTT. This sequence encodes CASSASGGDTGELFF.

The chain links TRBV28 to TRBJ2-7; TRBD2 is a possible D gene (7 bases). V shed 6 bases and J shed 3 bases, with 27 bases lying between them. CDR3 length: 18 residues. CDR1 is MDHEN and CDR2 is SYDVKM in the germline V gene. CDR3 residues: CASSRRFFLGGGLYEQYF. Written as DNA, the CDR3 is TGTGCCAGCAGCCGACGGTTTTTTTTGGGGGGGGGCCTCTACGAGCAGTACTTC.

This chain connects TRBV4-1 to TRBJ2-5; TRBD1 matches at 11 bases. Germline assignment: CDR1 MGHRA and CDR2 YSYEKL. After removal of 5 bases from V and 1 base from J, the junction contained 6 bases not matched to a gene. The CDR3 has 16 residues. CDR3 residues: CASSARDRGAQETQYF. DNA for the CDR3: TGCGCCAGCAGCGCTCGGGACAGGGGGGCCCAAGAGACCCAGTACTTC.

The CDR3 sequence is CASSPNLGGDYNEQFF. In DNA, the CDR3 is TGCGCCAGCAGCCCGAACTTGGGAGGTGACTACAATGAGCAGTTCTTC. V is TRBV5-1 and J is TRBJ2-1, with D perhaps matching TRBD2 (6 bases). CDR1 and CDR2 (germline): SGHRS, YFSETQ. The CDR3 length is 16 residues. The germline V and J ends were trimmed by 4 bases and 3 bases, with 17 bases remaining between them.

This clone turned up a few times. V is TRBV2 and J is TRBJ2-1; 7 positions agree with TRBD2. Looked up from germline, CDR1 is SNHLY and CDR2 is FYNNEI. The CDR3 sequence is 13 residues long. V shed 6 bases, J shed 2 bases, and the junction held 1 base outside the gene matches. The CDR3 here is CASSGGTYNEQFF. The CDR3 coding sequence is TGTGCCAGCAGCGGGGGGACCTACAATGAGCAGTTCTTC.